The rows below give T cell receptor beta chains drawn from one sample of a study of blood T cell repertoires in COVID-19. The method was immunoSEQ multiplex PCR; TCRdb's version includes in-frame clones alone and lacks a portion of them. The sample has tens of thousands of clones; over 80% are singletons. Sequencing used peripheral blood. The origin of the receptors is a man aged 55 to 69 with acute or convalescent COVID-19. The CDR3 runs from the conserved cysteine through the conserved F or W. A D gene is named only where the DNA matches it firmly. Clone sizes are given selectively: once, few, many, or a class where the clone is expanded.

abundance	d_gene	len	j_gene	v_gene	CDR3nt	CDR3aa
NA	NA	14	TRBJ2-1	TRBV4-1	TGCGCCAGCAGCCAAGGACTCGGTGGCAATGAGCAGTTCTTC	CASSQGLGGNEQFF
NA	NA	14	TRBJ1-1	TRBV6-5	TGTGCCAGCAGTTACTCGAGCCTGGGCCCTGAAGCTTTCTTT	CASSYSSLGPEAFF
NA	TRBD1	15	TRBJ1-1	TRBV10-3	TGTGCCATCAGCTGGGACAGGCTTAAGGACACTGAAGCTTTCTTT	CAISWDRLKDTEAFF
once	NA	13	TRBJ2-1	TRBV5-1	TGCGCCAGCAGCACAACTAGAACCAATGAGCAGTTCTTC	CASSTTRTNEQFF
NA	NA	15	TRBJ1-1	TRBV9	TGTGCCAGCAGCCCAAGCGAAAGACAGTCCATGGGAGCTTTCTTT	CASSPSERQSMGAFF
NA	NA	13	TRBJ2-5	TRBV29-1	TGCAGCGTTGGCGGGGCGGAAAAAGAGACCCAGTACTTC	CSVGGAEKETQYF
NA	TRBD1	14	TRBJ1-1	TRBV30	TGTGCCTGGAGTACCGACAGGGTTAACACTGAAGCTTTCTTT	CAWSTDRVNTEAFF
NA	TRBD1	14	TRBJ1-1	TRBV27	TGTGCCAGCAGTCCGACAGGGGTGGGCACTGAAGCTTTCTTT	CASSPTGVGTEAFF
NA	TRBD1	15	TRBJ1-5	TRBV6-5	TGTGCCAGCAGGCTAAACAGGGGTGGGTACCAGCCCCAGCATTTT	CASRLNRGGYQPQHF
few	NA	20	TRBJ1-3	TRBV6-6	TGTGCCAGCAGTCGCTTCCGACGCGTTCCCCAGGCCCACTCTGGAAACACCATATATTTT	CASSRFRRVPQAHSGNTIYF
NA	NA	14	TRBJ1-1	TRBV6-5	TGTGCCAGCAGCCCCGACAGACGGACCACTGAAGCTTTCTTT	CASSPDRRTTEAFF
NA	TRBD1	14	TRBJ1-2	TRBV6-4	TGTGCCAGCAGTGACTCGAACAGGGGGAATGGCTACACCTTC	CASSDSNRGNGYTF
once	NA	15	TRBJ2-5	TRBV7-2	TGTGCCAGCAGCTTAGTTCTTAACGGTGGCGGGACCCAGTACTTC	CASSLVLNGGGTQYF
NA	TRBD2	12	TRBJ2-7	TRBV6-2/TRBV6-3	TGTGCCAGCAGTTTCCGAGCGGGAGAGCAGTACTTC	CASSFRAGEQYF
once	NA	15	TRBJ1-2	TRBV6-5	TGTGCCAGCAGTTCCCAATCGACGGTTCCGAGGGGCTACACCTTC	CASSSQSTVPRGYTF